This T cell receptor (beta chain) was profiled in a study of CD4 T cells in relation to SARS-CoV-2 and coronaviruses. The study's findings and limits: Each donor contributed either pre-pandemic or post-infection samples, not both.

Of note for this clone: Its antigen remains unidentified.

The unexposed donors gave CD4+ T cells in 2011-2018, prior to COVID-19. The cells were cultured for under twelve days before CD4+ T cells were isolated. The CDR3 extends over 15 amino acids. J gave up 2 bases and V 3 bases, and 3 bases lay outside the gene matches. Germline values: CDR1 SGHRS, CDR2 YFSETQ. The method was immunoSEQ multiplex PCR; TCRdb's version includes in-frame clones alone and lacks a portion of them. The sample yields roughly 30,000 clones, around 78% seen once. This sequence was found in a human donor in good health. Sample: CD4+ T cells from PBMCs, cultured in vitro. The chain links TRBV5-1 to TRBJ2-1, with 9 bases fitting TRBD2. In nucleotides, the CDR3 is TGCGCCAGCAGCTCTAGCGGGGATACCTACAATGAGCAGTTCTTC. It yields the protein CASSSSGDTYNEQFF.